This TCR beta chain stems from a study of T cell clones after liver transplantation. The germline V gene has CDR1 LNHNV and CDR2 YYDKDF (reference sequence). This CDR3 contains 13 residues. V was shortened by 7 bases and J by 2 bases, with 6 bases between the two germline ends. Clones were read by immunoSEQ multiplex PCR, and TCRdb kept only the in-frame ones, dropping some. Of roughly 72,000 clones listed, around four fifths were seen once; the top ten hold 2.1%. J is TRBJ2-6 and V is TRBV15; D unclear. This sequence originates from a human patient who received a liver transplant. Some T cells may have originated in the graft donor. The sequenced sample was CD4+ T cells from blood, obtained 48 months after liver transplant. CDR3 residues: CATKLAGANVLTF. The CDR3 region has the DNA TGTGCCACCAAGTTGGCTGGGGCCAACGTCCTGACTTTC.